The clone carrying this TCR beta chain was found a few times. This sample stems from a study of CD8+ T cells in alopecia areata. Per germline, CDR1 GTSNPN and CDR2 SVGIG (reference sequence). V lost 5 bases, J lost 10 bases, and 19 bases stayed unmatched. The CDR3 has 16 residues. RNA extraction and reverse transcription yielded cDNA as sequencing template. The table came from immunoSEQ multiplex PCR; TCRdb's copy has only in-frame clones and leaves some out. The table lists some 170,000 clones, about 63% of them singletons, with roughly 1.7% in the top ten. Sequences were derived from CD4+ T cells sorted from blood, sampled at week 0. The chain carries TRBV30 and TRBJ1-1; 10 bases match TRBD1. This clonotype originated in a human donor with alopecia areata. This CDR3 is CAWYPSPGQGMSLAFF. For the CDR3, the DNA is TGTGCCTGGTACCCCTCTCCGGGACAGGGGATGTCCCTAGCTTTCTTT.